These 25 T cell receptor beta chains came from one sample sequenced in a study of blood T cells in healthy people across ages. The use of a sample-barcoded 5' primer and a J-beta primer mix characterized a second PCR of about 7 to 12 cycles. TCRdb ran MiXCR on the 5' RACE reads and lists one entry per CDR3 protein. The sample shows about 1 million distinct CDR3 sequences, 35% to 50% of them seen only once. Material for sequencing was blood. The receptors were sampled from a woman aged 55-70 years in good health.

The sample holds a few counts of this clonotype. The chain carries TRBV12-3 or TRBV12-4 and TRBJ2-7, with D hard to call. The end of the DNA is better explained by TRBJ2-5, so the J call may be wrong. The CDR3 contains 15 residues. In DNA form, the CDR3 reads TGTGCCAGCAGTTTAGGGCGGTCTTCCCAAGAGACCCAGTACTTC. It yields the protein CASSLGRSSQETQYF.

The chain employs TRBV11-2 and TRBJ2-5; the D is unclear. CDR3 size: 15 residues. Looked up from germline, CDR1 is SGHAT and CDR2 is FQNNGV. Trimming removed 0 bases at V and 3 bases at J, with 11 bases between. DNA of the CDR3: TGTGCCAGCAGCTTAGATGGCGCAGGAGAAGAGACCCAGTACTTC. Amino acid sequence: CASSLDGAGEETQYF.

The chain carries TRBV18 and TRBJ2-1; TRBD2 aligns across 7 bases. The DNA end lines up better with TRBJ2-7; the J call may be wrong. CDR1 and CDR2 (germline): KGHSH, LQKENI. The length of the CDR3 is 17 residues. The CDR3 loop is CASSPGLSGMYYNEQYF. CDR3 bases: TGTGCCAGCTCTCCTGGTCTAAGCGGGATGTATTACAATGAGCAGTACTTC.

This clonotype was counted a few times. The rearrangement joins TRBV2 to TRBJ1-2, with 7 positions matching TRBD1. CDR3 length: 14 amino acids. Germline CDR1 and CDR2: SNHLY and FYNNEI. V shed 1 base and J 2 bases; nucleotides not matched to a gene: 1. CDR3 sequence (DNA): TGTGCCAGCAGTGAAGACAGGGGCAACTATGGCTACACCTTC. It yields the protein CASSEDRGNYGYTF.

This chain joins TRBV12-3 or TRBV12-4 and TRBJ2-3, with TRBD2 matching over 10 bases. The length of the CDR3 is 16 residues. V gave up 3 bases and J gave up 4 bases; unmatched junction bases: 7. In DNA, the CDR3 is TGTGCCAGCAGTTTCGGGAGCGGGGGGGGGCCAGATACGCAGTATTTT. Translating gives CASSFGSGGGPDTQYF.

This clonotype was observed a handful of times. This chain uses TRBV6-6 with TRBJ2-5, with D possibly being TRBD2 (6 bases). The V and J ends lost 6 bases and 11 bases respectively, with 28 bases between them. The CDR3 is 16 amino acids. The germline CDR1 and CDR2 sequences are MNHNY and SVGAGI (reference sequence). CDR3 amino acids: CASRGVGGGYYNEQYF. The DNA of the CDR3 is TGTGCCAGCAGAGGGGTCGGGGGAGGCTACTACAATGAGCAGTACTTC.

This clonotype has only a few counts. The chain joins TRBV4-2 to TRBJ2-1, with D perhaps TRBD1 (6 bases). The CDR3 is 14 residues long. Trimming removed 4 bases at V and 4 bases at J, with 11 bases between. CDR1 LGHNA and CDR2 YNFKEQ come from the germline V gene. CDR3 region: CASSRGGNYNEQFF. CDR3 nucleotides: TGTGCCAGCAGCCGTGGGGGCAATTACAATGAGCAGTTCTTC.

This clonotype was recorded at least ten times. This rearrangement joins TRBV27 to TRBJ2-7, with D uncertain. V lost 6 bases, J lost 0 bases, and 15 bases lay in between. CDR1 MNHEY and CDR2 SMNVEV come from the germline V gene (reference sequence). The CDR3 extends over 15 amino acids. The CDR3 DNA is TGTGCCAGCAGCCTAGACGGCGTTAGCTCCTACGAGCAGTACTTC. Translated: CASSLDGVSSYEQYF.

This clonotype occurred a few times. The CDR3: CASSLGNRGHNEQFF. The CDR3 nucleotides read TGCGCCAGCAGCTTAGGGAACAGGGGGCACAATGAGCAGTTCTTC. The J gene is TRBJ2-1, the V gene TRBV5-1; 9 bases are shared with TRBD1. The CDR3 has 15 residues. CDR1 and CDR2 (germline): SGHRS, YFSETQ. The junction had 5 bases not matched to a gene; V was cut back by 2 bases and J by 5 bases.

This clonotype has a handful of counts. This chain links TRBV13 with TRBJ2-3; tentative D call: TRBD2 (5 bases). Germline V lookup: CDR1 PRHDT, CDR2 FYEKMQ (reference sequence). V lost 8 bases to trimming and J lost 6 bases, with 15 bases between them. The length of the CDR3 is 13 residues. In DNA form, the CDR3 reads TGTGCCAGCGGCGGTCGGGGTCGGGATACGCAGTATTTT. Its translation: CASGGRGRDTQYF.

This clonotype was picked up one time. The chain employs TRBV27 and TRBJ1-4; 9 nucleotides agree with TRBD1. V shed 5 bases and J 5 bases; nucleotides not matched to a gene: 6. CDR3 length: 15 amino acids. CDR1 is MNHEY, CDR2 SMNVEV, per germline (reference sequence). The chain's CDR3 is CASSITGGLNEKLFF. DNA of the CDR3: TGTGCCAGCAGTATCACAGGGGGCTTGAATGAAAAACTGTTTTTT.

This clonotype has only a few counts. V usage is TRBV6-1 and J usage is TRBJ2-1; the match to TRBD2 covers 9 bases. Losses at the gene ends were 0 bases for V and 3 bases for J; bases not matched to a gene: 6. The CDR3 contains 17 residues. Germline loops: CDR1 MNHNS, CDR2 SASEGT. The CDR3 protein is CASSEAVAGVGYNEQFF. CDR3 bases: TGTGCCAGCAGTGAAGCGGTAGCGGGAGTAGGCTACAATGAGCAGTTCTTC.

This clonotype was counted between two and nine times. The V call is TRBV4-2, the J call TRBJ1-4, with unresolved D. V lost 0 bases and J 0 bases, leaving 5 bases between the germline ends. CDR1 LGHNA and CDR2 YNFKEQ come from the germline V gene. The CDR3 contains 15 residues. The CDR3 loop is CASSQDSSTNEKLFF. CDR3 coding DNA: TGTGCCAGCAGCCAAGACAGTTCAACTAATGAAAAACTGTTTTTT.

This clonotype was observed once. This chain joins TRBV2 and TRBJ1-5; D is perhaps TRBD1 (6 bases). Germline lookup yields CDR1 SNHLY and CDR2 FYNNEI. V lost 6 bases, J lost 3 bases, and 12 bases lay in between. This CDR3 spans 14 amino acids. The CDR3 bases are TGTGCCAGCAGCCCACAGGGCCTCAATCAGCCCCAGCATTTT. Protein sequence: CASSPQGLNQPQHF.

This sequence joins TRBV5-1 and TRBJ2-2, with a possible D match to TRBD1 (6 bases). The germline V gene has CDR1 SGHRS and CDR2 YFSETQ. V dropped 4 bases and J dropped 5 bases, with 15 bases sitting between them. The CDR3 is made up of 15 amino acids. CDR3 DNA sequence: TGCGCCAGCAGCCGCAAAGGACAGTTGACCGGGGAGCTGTTTTTT. Translated: CASSRKGQLTGELFF.

The V call is TRBV29-1, the J call TRBJ2-7; possibly TRBD1 or TRBD2 for D (5 bases each). V lost 7 bases and J 3 bases, leaving 16 bases between the germline ends. CDR1 is SQVTM, CDR2 ANQGSEA, per germline. The CDR3 runs 13 residues. The CDR3 here is CSAAAGSHYEQYF. The CDR3 nucleotides read TGCAGCGCCGCGGCAGGGAGTCACTACGAGCAGTACTTC.

There are a few counts of this clonotype. The chain couples TRBV6-5 to TRBJ2-7; D is undetermined. V lost 5 bases, J lost 2 bases, and 16 bases lay in between. The CDR3 length is 15 residues. Germline assignment: CDR1 MNHEY and CDR2 SVGAGI. CDR3 coding DNA: TGTGCCAGCAGTGCCCAATTGCGAGACGCCTACGAGCAGTACTTC. Protein: CASSAQLRDAYEQYF.

The chain joins TRBV3-1 to TRBJ2-7; possibly TRBD2 for D (5 bases). CDR1 and CDR2 from the germline V gene are LGHDT and YNNKEL (reference sequence). Trimming shortened V by 1 base and J by 6 bases, and 10 bases separated the two germline ends. The CDR3 sequence is 13 residues long. CDR3 sequence: CASSQARTSEQYF. The CDR3 region has the DNA TGTGCCAGCAGCCAAGCCCGCACTAGCGAGCAGTACTTC.

The CDR3 is CASSLQHRDTDTQYF. CDR3 bases: TGTGCCAGCAGTTTACAGCACAGGGACACAGATACGCAGTATTTT. The J gene is TRBJ2-3, the V gene TRBV27; a weak D match, TRBD1 (6 bases). The CDR3 covers 15 residues. With 2 bases removed from V and 2 bases from J, the gap between germline ends came to 11 bases. Germline V CDR1 and CDR2: MNHEY, SMNVEV (reference sequence).

The chain links TRBV29-1 to TRBJ1-6; 7 nucleotides match TRBD1. Germline V gene sequence: CDR1 SQVTM, CDR2 ANQGSEA. The junction had 11 bases not matched to a gene; V was cut back by 5 bases and J by 10 bases. The CDR3 sequence is 14 residues long. This chain's CDR3 is CSVSQGGAQSPLHF. Here the CDR3 DNA reads TGCAGCGTTTCTCAAGGGGGCGCACAGTCACCCCTCCACTTT.

As to this clonotype: This could be a read error, since a much larger clone is one nucleotide away. The chain employs TRBV6-6 and TRBJ2-7, with D possibly matching TRBD1 (6 bases). Trimming took 8 bases from V and 5 from J, leaving 10 bases between them. The CDR3 is 11 residues long. CDR1 and CDR2 from the germline V gene are MNHNY and SVGAGI (reference sequence). CDR3 loop: CASGQLDEQYF. Written as DNA, the CDR3 is TGTGCCAGCGGACAGTTGGACGAGCAGTACTTC.

This clonotype was observed a few times. The chain has TRBV20-1 and TRBJ2-1, with TRBD2 matching 7 bases. There are 15 residues in the CDR3. Germline-derived CDR1 and CDR2 are DFQATT and SNEGSKA (reference sequence). Losses at the gene ends were 5 bases for V and 9 bases for J; bases not matched to a gene: 16. CDR3 DNA sequence: TGCAGTGCTGGGGGGGACTTAGCGAACGGTGGTGAGCAGTTCTTC. Protein sequence: CSAGGDLANGGEQFF.

The J gene is TRBJ2-5, the V gene TRBV11-2; no clear D. The CDR3 length is 14 residues. Per the germline V gene, CDR1 is SGHAT and CDR2 is FQNNGV. V lost 1 base and J lost 5, with 11 bases in between. CDR3 in DNA: TGTGCCAGCAGCTTAGCGGGTCCTGGGGAGACCCAGTACTTC. This translates into CASSLAGPGETQYF.

At least ten counts were recorded for this clonotype. V is TRBV7-2 and J is TRBJ2-4; no definite D call. The CDR3 contains 13 residues. Trimming took off 2 bases at V and 7 bases at J, with 9 bases between the two ends. CDR1 is SGHTA and CDR2 is FQGNSA in the germline V gene. CDR3 coding DNA: TGTGCCAGCAGCTTAAATGAGGCTAACATTCAGTACTTC. As protein: CASSLNEANIQYF.

This clonotype was found a few times. The rearrangement uses TRBV5-1 and TRBJ1-2; unclear D gene. The CDR3 spans 14 residues. Germline CDR1 SGHRS, CDR2 YFSETQ. V was clipped by 2 bases and J by 1 base, with 9 bases between them. The CDR3 bases are TGCGCCAGCAGCTTTGAGGGAAATAACTATGGCTACACCTTC. Translating it yields CASSFEGNNYGYTF. Variable domain in full (rest from reference TRBV5-1 and TRBJ1-2): KAGVTQTPRYLIKTRGQQVTLSCSPISGHRSVSWYQQTPGQGLQFLFEYFSETQRNKGNFPGRFSGRQFSNSRSEMNVSTLELGDSALYLCASSFEGNNYGYTFGSGTRLTVV.